Presented here are 10 T cell receptor beta chains from one specimen sequenced in a study of blood T cell repertoires in COVID-19. Sequencing used immunoSEQ multiplex PCR; TCRdb keeps in-frame clones, though not all of them. Of over 150,000 clones in the sample, roughly 80% were seen once. Sequenced material: peripheral blood. Source of these receptors: an older man with active or convalescent COVID-19.

The V call is TRBV6-2 or TRBV6-3, the J call TRBJ1-5; D is perhaps TRBD1 (6 bases). Germline V gene lookup returns CDR1 MNHEY and CDR2 SVGEGT. The CDR3 has 15 amino acids. Trimming took 0 bases from V and 5 from J, leaving 11 bases between them. The CDR3 DNA sequence: TGTGCCAGCAGTTACTCTCCGGGACATTATCAGCCCCAGCATTTT. Translated, it gives CASSYSPGHYQPQHF.

Only one count was recorded for this clone. The V gene is TRBV11-2, the J gene TRBJ2-7, with D maybe TRBD2 (6 bases). This CDR3 region has 15 residues. V gave up 5 bases and J gave up 3 bases, with 17 bases separating them. Looked up from germline, CDR1 is SGHAT and CDR2 is FQNNGV. CDR3 sequence: CASSRVAGSFYEQYF. DNA of the CDR3: TGTGCCAGCAGCAGAGTCGCCGGGAGTTTCTACGAGCAGTACTTC. The variable domain in full, completed from reference TRBV11-2 and TRBJ2-7, reads EAGVAQSPRYKIIEKRQSVAFWCNPISGHATLYWYQQILGQGPKLLIQFQNNGVVDDSQLPKDRFSAERLKGVDSTLKIQPAKLEDSAVYLCASSRVAGSFYEQYFGPGTRLTVT.

This clone turned up a few times. The genes are TRBV19 and TRBJ1-1, with 7 bases aligning to TRBD1. Losses at the gene ends were 7 bases for V and 7 bases for J; bases not matched to a gene: 6. Germline V gene sequence: CDR1 LNHDA, CDR2 SQIVND (reference sequence). The CDR3 contains 12 residues. The chain's CDR3 is CASKGAKIEAFF. The CDR3 nucleotides read TGTGCCAGTAAGGGGGCGAAGATTGAAGCTTTCTTT. The whole variable domain, filled in from reference TRBV19 and TRBJ1-1, reads DGGITQSPKYLFRKEGQNVTLSCEQNLNHDAMYWYRQDPGQGLRLIYYSQIVNDFQKGDIAEGYSVSREKKESFPLTVTSAQKNPTAFYLCASKGAKIEAFFGQGTRLTVV.

The CDR3, as DNA: TGCAGCGTTGGGGGACTAGCGGGAGATACGCAGTATTTT. Translating it yields CSVGGLAGDTQYF. The V and J genes are TRBV29-1 and TRBJ2-3; 12 bases fit TRBD2. V lost 4 bases to trimming and J lost 5 bases; unmatched junction nucleotides: 1. Per germline, CDR1 SQVTM and CDR2 ANQGSEA. The CDR3 contains 13 residues.

This rearrangement joins TRBV4-3 to TRBJ2-5; TRBD2 might be the D (6 bases). V lost 4 bases and J lost 5, with 23 bases in between. CDR3 length: 17 residues. The V gene's germline CDR1 is LGHNA and CDR2 YSLEER. The CDR3 reads CASSLTLDSGSWETQYF. Here the CDR3 DNA reads TGCGCCAGCAGCCTCACCTTGGATAGCGGAAGTTGGGAGACCCAGTACTTC.

The rearrangement uses TRBV10-3 and TRBJ2-7, with D perhaps matching TRBD1 (5 bases). V lost 3 bases, J lost 5 bases, and 14 bases lay in between. Germline V lookup: CDR1 ENHRY, CDR2 SYGVKD. CDR3 size: 14 residues. The CDR3 nucleotides are TGTGCCATCAGTGAAGACGCAGGGTACCACGAGCAGTACTTC. Its protein product is CAISEDAGYHEQYF.

This chain uses TRBV6-6 with TRBJ1-1; 8 bases line up with TRBD1. The CDR3 runs to 16 residues. J was trimmed by 6 bases and V by 5 bases; bases with no gene match: 14. Germline V lookup: CDR1 MNHNY, CDR2 SVGAGI (reference sequence). The CDR3 protein is CASSTIPGQGRAEAFF. The CDR3 DNA follows: TGTGCCAGCAGTACAATTCCAGGACAGGGCCGCGCTGAAGCTTTCTTT.

This chain joins TRBV3-1 (or the pseudogene TRBV3-2) and TRBJ1-1; D is perhaps TRBD1 (5 bases). Germline lookup yields CDR1 LGHDT and CDR2 YNNKEL (reference sequence). The CDR3 covers 17 residues. Trimming pared 4 bases from V and 0 bases from J, leaving 18 bases between. This CDR3 reads CASSPYLGGALNTEAFF. CDR3 coding DNA: TGTGCCAGCAGCCCCTACCTGGGTGGGGCATTGAACACTGAAGCTTTCTTT.

This chain connects TRBV6-6 to TRBJ2-1; D is undetermined. In germline, CDR1 is MNHNY, CDR2 SVGAGI (reference sequence). CDR3 length: 13 amino acids. Trimming cost V 7 bases and J 9 bases, with 16 bases left between them. CDR3 in DNA: TGTGCCAGCACCCCACCGGAGACCGGTGAGCAGTTCTTC. Translation gives CASTPPETGEQFF.

V usage is TRBV11-2 and J usage is TRBJ2-1; 15 nucleotides agree with TRBD2. The germline CDR1 and CDR2 sequences are SGHAT and FQNNGV. CDR3 length: 16 amino acids. J was trimmed by 7 bases and V by 1 base; bases with no gene match: 2. CDR3 loop: CASSLAGTSGRNEQFF. The CDR3 DNA reads TGTGCCAGCAGCTTAGCCGGGACTAGCGGGAGGAATGAGCAGTTCTTC. Filled out from reference TRBV11-2 and TRBJ2-1, the complete variable domain reads EAGVAQSPRYKIIEKRQSVAFWCNPISGHATLYWYQQILGQGPKLLIQFQNNGVVDDSQLPKDRFSAERLKGVDSTLKIQPAKLEDSAVYLCASSLAGTSGRNEQFFGPGTRLTVL.